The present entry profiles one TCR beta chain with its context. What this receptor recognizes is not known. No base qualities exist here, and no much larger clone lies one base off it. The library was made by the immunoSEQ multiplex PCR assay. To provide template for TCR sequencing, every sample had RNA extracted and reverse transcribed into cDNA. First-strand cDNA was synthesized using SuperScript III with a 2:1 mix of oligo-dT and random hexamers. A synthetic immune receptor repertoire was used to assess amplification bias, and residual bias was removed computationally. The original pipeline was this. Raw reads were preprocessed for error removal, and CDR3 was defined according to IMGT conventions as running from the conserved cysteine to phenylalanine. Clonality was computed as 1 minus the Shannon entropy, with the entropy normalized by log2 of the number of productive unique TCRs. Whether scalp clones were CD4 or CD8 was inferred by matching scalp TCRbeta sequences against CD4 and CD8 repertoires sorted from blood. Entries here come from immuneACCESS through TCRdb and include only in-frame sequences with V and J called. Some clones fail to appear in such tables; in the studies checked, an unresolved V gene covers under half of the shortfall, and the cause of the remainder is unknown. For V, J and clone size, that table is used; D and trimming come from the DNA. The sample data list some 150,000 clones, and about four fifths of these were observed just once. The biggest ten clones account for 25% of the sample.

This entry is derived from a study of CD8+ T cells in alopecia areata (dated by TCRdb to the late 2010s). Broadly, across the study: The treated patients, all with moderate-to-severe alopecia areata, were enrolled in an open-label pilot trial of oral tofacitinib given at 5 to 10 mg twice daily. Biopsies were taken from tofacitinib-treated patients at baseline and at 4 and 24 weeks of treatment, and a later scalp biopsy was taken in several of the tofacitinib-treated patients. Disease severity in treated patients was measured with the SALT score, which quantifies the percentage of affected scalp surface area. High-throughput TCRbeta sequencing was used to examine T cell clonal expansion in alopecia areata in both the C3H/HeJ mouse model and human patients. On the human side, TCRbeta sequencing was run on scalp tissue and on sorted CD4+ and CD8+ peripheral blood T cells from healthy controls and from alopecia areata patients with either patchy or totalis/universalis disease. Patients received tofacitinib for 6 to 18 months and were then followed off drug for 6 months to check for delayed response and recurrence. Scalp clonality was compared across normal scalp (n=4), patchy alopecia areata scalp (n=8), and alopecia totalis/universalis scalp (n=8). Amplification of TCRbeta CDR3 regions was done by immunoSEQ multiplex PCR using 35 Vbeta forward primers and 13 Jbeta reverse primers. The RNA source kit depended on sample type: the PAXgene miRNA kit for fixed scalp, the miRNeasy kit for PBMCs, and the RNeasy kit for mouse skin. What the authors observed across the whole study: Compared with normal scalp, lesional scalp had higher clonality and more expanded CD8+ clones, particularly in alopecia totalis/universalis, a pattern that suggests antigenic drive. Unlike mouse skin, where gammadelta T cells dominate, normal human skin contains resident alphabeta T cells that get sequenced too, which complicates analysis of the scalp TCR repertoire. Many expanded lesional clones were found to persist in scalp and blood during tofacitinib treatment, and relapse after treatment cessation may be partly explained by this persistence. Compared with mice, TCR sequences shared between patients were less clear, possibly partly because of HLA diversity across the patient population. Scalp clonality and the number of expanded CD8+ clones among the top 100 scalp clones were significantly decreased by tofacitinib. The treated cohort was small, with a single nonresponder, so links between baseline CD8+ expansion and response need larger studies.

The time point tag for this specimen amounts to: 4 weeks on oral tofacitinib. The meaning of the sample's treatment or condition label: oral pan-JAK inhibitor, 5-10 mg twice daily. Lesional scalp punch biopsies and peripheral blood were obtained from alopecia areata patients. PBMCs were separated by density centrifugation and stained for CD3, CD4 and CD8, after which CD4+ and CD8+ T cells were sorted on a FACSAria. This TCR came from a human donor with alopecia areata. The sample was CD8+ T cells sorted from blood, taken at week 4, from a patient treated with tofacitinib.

The bases are TGCGCCAGCAGTCAGACTAGCGGAACAGATACGCAGTATTTT. The encoded protein is CASSQTSGTDTQYF. This sequence uses TRBV5-1 and TRBJ2-3; the junction holds 9 bases that match TRBD2. CDR1 SGHRS and CDR2 YFSETQ are derived from the germline V gene. Trimming leaves V shorter by 5 bases and J shorter by 3 bases, with the junction holding 4 bases beyond the gene matches. The CDR3 contains 14 residues, cysteine and phenylalanine counted. The CDR3 DNA has 42 bases and is translated from base 1.